A selection of T cell receptor beta chains follows, all from one sample in a study of T cell changes during pregnancy in multiple sclerosis. Libraries were prepared by immunoSEQ multiplex PCR; TCRdb keeps only in-frame clonotypes and omits some of them. The sample holds 65,000 to 75,000 clones, over 80% seen once. The sample in question was CD8+ T cells from peripheral blood mononuclear cells, obtained in the third trimester of pregnancy. These receptors were collected from a female donor in good health, enrolled as a control in a pregnancy study. Both conserved end residues are part of each CDR3. A D gene is named only where the DNA matches it firmly. Not all rows give a size; the values are once, few, many and, for expanded clones, a class.

j_call	cdr3_length	d_call	v_call	clone_size	cdr3_nt	cdr3_aa
TRBJ2-1	15	TRBD2	TRBV29-1	NA	TGCAGCGTTGAAGATCGGAGCGGGGGGGCATTTGAGCAGTTCTTC	CSVEDRSGGAFEQFF
TRBJ2-1	14	TRBD2	TRBV27	NA	TGTGCCAGCAGTTTGGGGGGGGGCTACAATGAGCAGTTCTTC	CASSLGGGYNEQFF
TRBJ1-1	13	NA	TRBV9	once	TGTGCCAGCACCCCCCGCACTAACCTTGAAGCTTTCTTT	CASTPRTNLEAFF
TRBJ2-1	17	TRBD2	TRBV28	NA	TGTGCCAGCAGTTTGTCCCTAACTAGCGGGGGGGCGAATGAGCAGTTCTTC	CASSLSLTSGGANEQFF
TRBJ2-3	13	NA	TRBV25-1	NA	TGTGCCAGCAGTGGGACACGACTTGGAACGCAGTATTTT	CASSGTRLGTQYF
TRBJ1-4	13	NA	TRBV19	NA	TGTGCCACGAAGGGGGCAACTAATGAAAAACTGTTTTTT	CATKGATNEKLFF
TRBJ2-5	11	NA	TRBV27	NA	TGTGCCAGCAGTATCAGGGGGGCCCAGTACTTC	CASSIRGAQYF
TRBJ2-1	16	NA	TRBV29-1	once	TGCAGCGTTGTTTTGTCTAGCGTTGGTCGATACAATGAGCAGTTCTTC	CSVVLSSVGRYNEQFF
TRBJ2-3	14	NA	TRBV19	NA	TGTGCCAGTACCCCAGCTAGCGCACGAGATACGCAGTATTTT	CASTPASARDTQYF
TRBJ1-5	14	NA	TRBV15	NA	TGTGCCACCAGCGAACCAGGGGATAGTCAGCCCCAGCATTTT	CATSEPGDSQPQHF
TRBJ1-5	12	NA	TRBV19	NA	TGTGCTAGTAAGGCGGGGTCGGAGCCCCAGCATTTT	CASKAGSEPQHF
TRBJ1-1	11	NA	TRBV20-1	NA	TGCAGTGCTAAGCAGGGCACTGAAGCTTTCTTT	CSAKQGTEAFF
TRBJ1-2	16	TRBD1	TRBV4-2	many	TGTGCCAGCAGCCAAGATACGGGACAGGGGAGCTATGGCTACACCTTC	CASSQDTGQGSYGYTF
TRBJ1-4	15	NA	TRBV15	NA	TGTGCCACCAGCAGAGATCGGGGGGACACTGAAAAACTGTTTTTT	CATSRDRGDTEKLFF
TRBJ1-3	16	NA	TRBV2	NA	TGTGCCAGCAGTCCGGGGGACCTCATCGGTGGAAACACCATATATTTT	CASSPGDLIGGNTIYF
TRBJ2-1	16	TRBD1	TRBV4-2	NA	TGTGCCAGCAGCCAAGATTCGGGGACAGGGGTCAATGAGCAGTTCTTC	CASSQDSGTGVNEQFF